The clone carrying this T cell receptor beta chain was recorded a few times. The antigen is unknown. Clones were sequenced by immunoSEQ multiplex PCR, and TCRdb holds only the in-frame ones, with some missing. The table records fewer than 100,000 clones, about 85% of them present only once. Germline V gene data show CDR1 as LNHDA and CDR2 as SQIVND (reference sequence). The CDR3 has 13 amino acids. V gave up 3 bases and J gave up 3 bases, with 6 bases separating them. This sample was taken from a study of PD-1 blockade in mismatch repair-deficient tumors. About the research overall: Patients had eleven to twelve mismatch repair-deficient cancer types and were previously treated and progressing.

Study-level results: Tumor-resident clones, often absent from pretreatment blood, expanded after pembrolizumab and then contracted.

TCR sequencing covered a few patients who responded to pembrolizumab. The sequence was collected from an adult with mismatch repair-deficient cancer. Sequencing was performed on peripheral blood, taken 12 weeks after starting pembrolizumab. The V call is TRBV19, the J call TRBJ1-5; D is undetermined. CDR3 residues: CASSIPSNQPQHF. The CDR3 DNA reads TGTGCCAGTAGTATCCCGTCCAATCAGCCCCAGCATTTT.